These 5 T cell receptor beta chains share one sample of origin, sequenced in a study of monozygotic twins with inflammatory bowel disease. TCRdb reprocessed the 5' RACE reads and keeps a single row for each CDR3 protein, giving no DNA. This table lists fewer than 350,000 distinct CDR3 sequences. What was sequenced was blood. The receptors were sampled from a human donor with ulcerative colitis or Crohn's disease, or a healthy co-twin of an affected twin (not recorded which).

The chain carries TRBV30 and TRBJ2-7; TCRdb gives TRBD1 as the D gene, but with no DNA this cannot be confirmed. Germline V gene lookup returns CDR1 GTSNPN and CDR2 SVGIG (reference sequence). CDR3 length: 13 residues. CDR3 loop: CAWSRGVDYEQYF.

The chain uses TRBV12-3 or TRBV12-4 and TRBJ2-1; TCRdb's D gene call, TRBD2, goes unchecked for lack of DNA. This CDR3 is built from 15 residues. This CDR3 is CASTSGTSGYNEQFF.

V is TRBV20-1 and J is TRBJ2-7; TCRdb indicates TRBD2, and absent DNA this call remains unverified. Per germline, CDR1 DFQATT and CDR2 SNEGSKA (reference sequence). CDR3 length: 15 amino acids. This chain's CDR3 is CSARGTSGFSYEQYF.

J is TRBJ1-4 and V is TRBV7-9; TCRdb names TRBD1, which stays unverified in the absence of DNA. The germline CDR1 and CDR2 sequences are SEHNR and FQNEAQ (reference sequence). CDR3 length equals 15 residues. The chain's CDR3 is CASSMGQGSNEKLFF. Drawing the rest from reference TRBV7-9 and TRBJ1-4, the complete variable domain is DTGVSQNPRHKITKRGQNVTFRCDPISEHNRLYWYRQTLGQGPEFLTYFQNEAQLEKSRLLSDRFSAERPKGSFSTLEIQRTEQGDSAMYLCASSMGQGSNEKLFFGSGTQLSVL.

The chain has TRBV30 and TRBJ1-1; with no DNA, the TCRdb D assignment of TRBD1 cannot be verified. Germline V CDR1 and CDR2: GTSNPN, SVGIG (reference sequence). The CDR3 totals 14 residues. CDR3 in amino acids: CAWSNNRGLTEAFF.